These 21 T cell receptor beta chains were sequenced from one sample in a study of blood T cell repertoires in COVID-19. TCRdb's table, derived via immunoSEQ multiplex PCR, lists solely in-frame clones and lacks some. This sample has approximately 140,000 clones, with less than 90% found just once. Sequences were obtained from peripheral blood. The receptors were gathered from a man younger than 40 with COVID-19, enrolled during active disease.

The chain recombines TRBV6-1 with TRBJ2-4; perhaps TRBD2 as D (6 bases). CDR1 and CDR2 (germline): MNHNS, SASEGT. Trimming left V 2 bases short and J 0 bases short, with 11 bases between. CDR3 length: 16 residues. The CDR3 nucleotides read TGTGCCAGCAGTGAACCGGGAGACCTAGCCAAAAACATTCAGTACTTC. Its translation is CASSEPGDLAKNIQYF.

The chain is built from TRBV4-1 and TRBJ1-5, with 9 bases aligning to TRBD1. This CDR3 region has 16 residues. The V and J ends lost 5 bases and 4 bases, in that order; junction bases with no gene match: 9. The germline gives CDR1 MGHRA, CDR2 YSYEKL. CDR3 loop: CASSFTGGAVNQPQHF. As DNA, the CDR3 is TGCGCCAGCAGCTTTACAGGGGGCGCGGTTAATCAGCCCCAGCATTTT.

The chain combines TRBV9 with TRBJ1-3, with unresolved D. The CDR3 loop spans 13 amino acids. The germline V and J ends were trimmed by 4 bases and 2 bases, with 7 bases remaining between them. In germline, CDR1 is SGDLS, CDR2 YYNGEE. The CDR3 DNA is TGTGCCAGCAGCCCCGAGGCTGGAAACACCATATATTTT. Its protein is CASSPEAGNTIYF.

The chain employs TRBV10-3 and TRBJ1-2; D is undetermined. Trimming pared 10 bases from V and 5 bases from J, leaving 11 bases between. Germline V CDR1 and CDR2: ENHRY, SYGVKD. The CDR3 loop spans 11 amino acids. Here the CDR3 reads CATSAEYGYTF. The CDR3 DNA follows: TGTGCCACGTCAGCGGAATATGGCTACACCTTC.

On this clone: One junction end does not reproduce the germline sequence, and a read error may be involved. The rearrangement links TRBV30 to TRBJ1-2, with TRBD1 as a possible D gene (6 bases). Germline V CDR1 and CDR2: GTSNPN, SVGIG (reference sequence). The CDR3 consists of 11 residues. In DNA, the CDR3 is TGTGCCTGGAGTGTACCCGGAAGGGGGAGCTTC. This gives the protein CAWSVPGRGSF.

This chain connects TRBV6-2 or TRBV6-3 to TRBJ2-7; 12 positions agree with TRBD2. CDR3 length equals 15 residues. Unmatched junction bases numbered 7, after V lost 4 bases and J lost 6 bases. Germline V CDR1 and CDR2: MNHEY, SVGEGT. This chain's CDR3 is CASSFSSGRGIEQYF. The CDR3 region has the DNA TGTGCCAGCAGTTTCTCTAGCGGGAGGGGTATCGAGCAGTACTTC.

This clone has a count of ten or more. The chain combines TRBV7-3 with TRBJ2-2; the D is unclear. The length of the CDR3 is 14 residues. V lost 2 bases to trimming and J lost 6 bases, with 10 bases between them. CDR1 and CDR2 (germline): SGHTA, FQGTGA. The chain's CDR3 is CASSLDPAAGELFF. CDR3 nucleotide sequence: TGTGCCAGCAGCTTAGACCCGGCGGCCGGGGAGCTGTTTTTT.

This chain connects TRBV28 to TRBJ1-3; a weak D match, TRBD1 (5 bases). This CDR3 comprises 15 residues. With 2 bases removed from V and 4 bases from J, the gap between germline ends came to 12 bases. Germline lookup yields CDR1 MDHEN and CDR2 SYDVKM. This chain's CDR3 is CASSLTGHQGNTIYF. CDR3 nucleotides: TGTGCCAGCAGTTTAACCGGACATCAGGGAAACACCATATATTTT. The whole variable domain, filled in from reference TRBV28 and TRBJ1-3, reads DVKVTQSSRYLVKRTGEKVFLECVQDMDHENMFWYRQDPGLGLRLIYFSYDVKMKEKGDIPEGYSVSREKKERFSLILESASTNQTSMYLCASSLTGHQGNTIYFGEGSWLTVV.

The genes are TRBV29-1 and TRBJ1-6; D not certain. Germline V lookup: CDR1 SQVTM, CDR2 ANQGSEA. Trimming left V 4 bases short and J 5 bases short, with 9 bases between. This CDR3 has 13 amino acids. The CDR3: CSVAADNNSPLHF. CDR3 coding DNA: TGCAGCGTTGCCGCAGATAATAATTCACCCCTCCACTTT.

The J gene is TRBJ2-7, the V gene TRBV14; TRBD1 aligns across 10 bases. Germline lookup yields CDR1 SGHDN and CDR2 FVKESK. Trimming cost V 1 base and J 7 bases; bases outside gene matches: 10. CDR3 length: 16 amino acids. The chain's CDR3 is CASSQGRDRGFREQYF. The CDR3 nucleotides are TGTGCCAGCAGCCAAGGGAGGGACAGGGGTTTCAGGGAGCAGTACTTC.

V and J are TRBV13 and TRBJ2-3; the D gene is possibly TRBD1 (5 bases). Germline V gives CDR1 PRHDT, CDR2 FYEKMQ (reference sequence). The CDR3 contains 13 residues. The germline V and J ends were trimmed by 5 bases and 6 bases, with 12 bases remaining between them. In DNA, the CDR3 is TGTGCCAGCAGCCGGCGACAGCCGGATACGCAGTATTTT. This translates into CASSRRQPDTQYF.

CDR3 bases: TGTGCCAGCAGCCCAGGGGTCCCAGATACGCAGTATTTT. Translation: CASSPGVPDTQYF. The genes are TRBV7-9 and TRBJ2-3; the D gene is possibly TRBD1 (6 bases). This CDR3 contains 13 residues. Per germline, CDR1 SEHNR and CDR2 FQNEAQ (reference sequence). V lost 5 bases and J 4 bases, leaving 10 bases between the germline ends.

The genes are TRBV27 and TRBJ1-2; 7 bases align to TRBD1. The CDR3 spans 15 residues. The V gene end was trimmed by 0 bases and the J gene end by 4 bases; junction bases not matched to a gene: 5. Germline-derived CDR1 and CDR2 are MNHEY and SMNVEV (reference sequence). In DNA form, the CDR3 reads TGTGCCAGCAGTTTATCGAACAGGGGTGGCTATGGCTACACCTTC. As protein: CASSLSNRGGYGYTF.

The V and J genes are TRBV27 and TRBJ2-1, with D possibly matching TRBD2 (7 bases). CDR3 size: 15 residues. Trimming took 6 bases from V and 4 from J, leaving 16 bases between them. In germline, CDR1 is MNHEY, CDR2 SMNVEV (reference sequence). The CDR3, as DNA: TGTGCCAGCAGCCCTCTCCGGGGGGCTTACAATGAGCAGTTCTTC. Its protein product is CASSPLRGAYNEQFF.

The V gene is TRBV5-1, the J gene TRBJ1-6, with unresolved D. CDR1 and CDR2 (germline): SGHRS, YFSETQ. V was pared by 4 bases and J by 10 bases, with 15 bases between. This CDR3 has 14 residues. The CDR3 nucleotides read TGCGCCAGCAGCCCTGTGGAGGGAATATCACCCCTCCACTTT. The encoded protein is CASSPVEGISPLHF.

The chain recombines TRBV30 with TRBJ1-1, with 11 bases identical to TRBD1. The CDR3 is 15 amino acids. Germline CDR1 and CDR2: GTSNPN and SVGIG (reference sequence). Trimming at V came to 5 bases and at J to 4 bases, leaving 9 bases not matched to a gene. CDR3 DNA: TGTGCCTGGGGCGCGGACAGGGGGCGCATCACTGAAGCTTTCTTT. The encoded protein is CAWGADRGRITEAFF.

V gene TRBV2 combines with J gene TRBJ2-1; 7 nucleotides match TRBD2. The length of the CDR3 is 12 residues. V shed 7 bases and J 6 bases; nucleotides not matched to a gene: 3. Germline CDR1 and CDR2: SNHLY and FYNNEI. The CDR3 loop is CASTTSVNEQFF. CDR3 nucleotide sequence: TGTGCCAGCACCACTAGCGTCAATGAGCAGTTCTTC.

The chain carries TRBV7-2 and TRBJ2-1; D is possibly TRBD2 (5 bases). CDR3 length equals 13 residues. Germline CDR1 reads SGHTA; CDR2 reads FQGNSA. V was cut by 4 bases and J by 6 bases, with 10 bases left in between. The chain's CDR3 is CASSSPSLNEQFF. In DNA form, the CDR3 reads TGTGCCAGCAGCTCGCCTAGCCTCAATGAGCAGTTCTTC.

The CDR3 region is CASSLAGGQFTGELFF. The CDR3 DNA sequence: TGTGCCAGCAGCTTGGCCGGGGGTCAATTCACCGGGGAGCTGTTTTTT. J is TRBJ2-2 and V is TRBV5-6; TRBD2 might be the D (6 bases). CDR1 is SGHDT and CDR2 is YYEEEE in the germline V gene. The germline V and J ends were trimmed by 0 bases and 4 bases, with 13 bases remaining between them. The CDR3 totals 16 residues. The variable domain in full, completed from reference TRBV5-6 and TRBJ2-2, reads DAGVTQSPTHLIKTRGQQVTLRCSPKSGHDTVSWYQQALGQGPQFIFQYYEEEERQRGNFPDRFSGHQFPNYSSELNVNALLLGDSALYLCASSLAGGQFTGELFFGEGSRLTVL.

The chain employs TRBV7-8 and TRBJ1-5; weak D call: TRBD1 (6 bases). Germline V gene data show CDR1 as SGHVS and CDR2 as FQNEAQ. Trimming shortened V by 1 base and J by 4 bases, and 23 bases separated the two germline ends. This CDR3 comprises 19 residues. Written as DNA, the CDR3 is TGTGCCAGCAGCTTAGAAGATGGGACATGGGGCGAAAGGAATCAGCCCCAGCATTTT. Its protein product is CASSLEDGTWGERNQPQHF.

V is TRBV30 and J is TRBJ2-3, with 14 bases lining up with TRBD2. CDR1 and CDR2 (germline): GTSNPN, SVGIG (reference sequence). This CDR3 is 16 amino acids long. The V and J ends lost 2 bases and 5 bases, in that order; junction bases with no gene match: 6. The CDR3 here is CAWSQGLAGARDTQYF. The DNA of the CDR3 is TGTGCCTGGAGTCAGGGACTAGCGGGAGCGAGAGATACGCAGTATTTT.